This entry describes one T cell receptor beta chain. The target antigen is unknown. This sample was taken from a study of post-analysis software for immune sequencing data. Carried by the TCR beta cDNA libraries were unique molecular identifiers. TCRdb redid the calling of the PCR reads with MiXCR, one entry per CDR3 protein. The top ten hold 4.9% of the sample, which has 750,000 to 950,000 distinct CDR3 sequences, roughly 50% seen once. J gave up 8 bases and V 3 bases, and 7 bases lay outside the gene matches. CDR3 size: 15 residues. The germline gives CDR1 WNHNN, CDR2 SYGVQD (reference sequence). Study-wide points: About five TRBV segments, including TRBV5-6, TRBV5-1 and TRBV20-1, were more frequent in patients than controls.

The rearrangement joins TRBV10-1 to TRBJ2-1; TRBD2 matches 10 bases. The sequenced sample was blood. The sequence derives from a girl aged 5-17 years with multiple sclerosis. The CDR3 loop reads CASSDGGTSDDEQFF. CDR3 nucleotide sequence: TGCGCCAGCAGTGACGGAGGGACTAGCGATGATGAGCAGTTCTTC.